Sequencing of this TCR beta chain was carried out in a study of T cell repertoires in cytomegalovirus infection (dated by TCRdb to between 2017 and 2020). Concerning the study at large: Peptide stimulations targeted recently identified HLA-C-restricted CMV epitopes, whose presentation resists viral immunomodulation, together with well-studied HLA-B-restricted epitopes. Because public TCR beta signatures pointed to carriage of CMV infection together with the matching HLA type, the HLA type of each donor mattered for the analysis.

Sequencing was carried out with an Illumina HiSeq 1500. The public reads were run again by TCRdb, first through fastp at Q25 and then through MiXCR, and only productive beta chains were kept. CDR3 protein duplicates are merged, each entry listing the most common genes and DNA. For this sample there are nearly 700,000 distinct CDR3 sequences; roughly 30% appear just once. The top ten clones comprise 18% of the sample. Notes on this clonotype: Its antigen is not yet known. No base quality information exists; no much larger clone differs at one position.

What the authors observed across the whole study: In both this cohort and an independent cohort of several hundred donors, the cumulative frequency of public TCR beta family members distinguished carriers of CMV infection plus the relevant HLA type. In the ex vivo response, HLA-C-restricted CMV-specific TCR beta clonotypes were dominant, and in two of eight donors the single most frequent clonotype came from this HLA-C-restricted group.

What this sample's treatment or condition label stands for: in vitro stimulation with specific CMV peptide epitopes to enrich CMV-specific T cells. The V end gives up 4 bases and the J end 8 bases, leaving 10 bases in the junction not matched to a gene. The CDR3 runs 16 residues from the cysteine to the phenylalanine. Only CDR3 DNA remains: 48 bases, in frame from the first base. The germline V gene supplies CDR1 MNHEY and CDR2 SVGAGI. The material was cultured PBMCs, obtained from culture after CMV antigen stimulation. The origin of this receptor is a human donor in good health (CMV status not recorded). Some clones in this sample may be carry-over from other donors' samples. This sequence uses TRBV6-5 and TRBJ2-5; the junction holds 13 bases that match TRBD2. The CDR3 protein: CASSLHLTSGGYTQYF. In nucleotide form, the sequence is TGTGCCAGCAGTTTGCACTTGACTAGCGGGGGGTATACCCAGTACTTC.